This T cell receptor (beta chain) originates from a study of blood T cells in healthy people across ages. This clonotype was counted a few times. A sample-barcoded 5' primer and a J-beta primer mix were used in a second PCR of about 6 to 12 cycles. Carrying 12 random nucleotides, a template-switch adaptor labeled each individual cDNA molecule. MiXCR, run by TCRdb on the 5' RACE reads, gives a single entry per CDR3 protein. Of 1,500,000 or so distinct CDR3 sequences in the sample, approximately 43% were seen once. The V end was cut by 5 bases, the J end by 3 bases, with 7 bases between. The CDR3 has 11 amino acids. CDR1 and CDR2 from the germline V gene are DFQATT and SNEGSKA (reference sequence).

The V call is TRBV20-1, the J call TRBJ1-1; D unresolved. The TCR was taken from a woman in her late teens or twenties in good health. The sample taken for sequencing was blood. The CDR3 bases are TGCAGTGCTCGGCGGGACACTGAAGCTTTCTTT. This encodes CSARRDTEAFF.